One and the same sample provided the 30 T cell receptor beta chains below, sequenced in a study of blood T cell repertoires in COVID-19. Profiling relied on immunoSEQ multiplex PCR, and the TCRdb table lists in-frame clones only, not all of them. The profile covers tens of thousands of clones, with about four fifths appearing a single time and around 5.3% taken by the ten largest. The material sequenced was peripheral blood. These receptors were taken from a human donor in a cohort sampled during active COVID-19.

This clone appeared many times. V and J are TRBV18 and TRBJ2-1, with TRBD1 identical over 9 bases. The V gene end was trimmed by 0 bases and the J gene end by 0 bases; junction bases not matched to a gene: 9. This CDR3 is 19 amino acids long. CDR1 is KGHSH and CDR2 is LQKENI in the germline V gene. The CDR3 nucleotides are TGTGCCAGCTCACCACCGGACAGGGGCCCCTTAAGCTCCTACAATGAGCAGTTCTTC. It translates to CASSPPDRGPLSSYNEQFF.

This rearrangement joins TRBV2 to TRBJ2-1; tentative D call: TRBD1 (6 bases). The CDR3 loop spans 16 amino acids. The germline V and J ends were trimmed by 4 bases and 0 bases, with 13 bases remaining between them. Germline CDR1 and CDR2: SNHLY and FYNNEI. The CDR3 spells CASSGTVGFSYNEQFF. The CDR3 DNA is TGTGCCAGCAGTGGGACAGTGGGATTCTCCTACAATGAGCAGTTCTTC.

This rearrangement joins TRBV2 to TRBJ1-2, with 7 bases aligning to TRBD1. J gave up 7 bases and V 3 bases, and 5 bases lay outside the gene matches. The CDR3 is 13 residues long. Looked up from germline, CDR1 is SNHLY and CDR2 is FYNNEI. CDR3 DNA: TGTGCCAGCAGTGAGAGGACAGGAACTGGCTACACCTTC. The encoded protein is CASSERTGTGYTF.

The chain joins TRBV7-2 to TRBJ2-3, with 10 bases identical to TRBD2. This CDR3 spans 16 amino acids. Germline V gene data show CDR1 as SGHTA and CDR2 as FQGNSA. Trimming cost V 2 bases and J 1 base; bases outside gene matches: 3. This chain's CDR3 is CASSLSLAGGTDTQYF. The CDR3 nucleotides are TGTGCCAGCAGCTTAAGTCTAGCGGGGGGCACAGATACGCAGTATTTT. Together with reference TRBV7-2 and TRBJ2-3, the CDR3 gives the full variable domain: GAGVSQSPSNKVTEKGKDVELRCDPISGHTALYWYRQSLGQGLEFLIYFQGNSAPDKSGLPSDRFSAERTGGSVSTLTIQRTQQEDSAVYLCASSLSLAGGTDTQYFGPGTRLTVL.

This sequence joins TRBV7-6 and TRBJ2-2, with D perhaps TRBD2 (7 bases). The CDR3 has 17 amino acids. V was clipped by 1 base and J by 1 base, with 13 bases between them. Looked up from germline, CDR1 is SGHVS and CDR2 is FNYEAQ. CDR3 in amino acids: CASSLGFGGQNTGELFF. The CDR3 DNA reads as TGTGCCAGCAGCTTAGGTTTCGGGGGGCAGAACACCGGGGAGCTGTTTTTT.

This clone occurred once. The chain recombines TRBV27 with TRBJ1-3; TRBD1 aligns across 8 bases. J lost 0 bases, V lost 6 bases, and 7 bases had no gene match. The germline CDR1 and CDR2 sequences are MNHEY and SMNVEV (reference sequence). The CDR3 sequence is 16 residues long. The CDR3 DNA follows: TGTGCCAGCAGAGGACAGGGCTCGAACTCTGGAAACACCATATATTTT. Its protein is CASRGQGSNSGNTIYF.

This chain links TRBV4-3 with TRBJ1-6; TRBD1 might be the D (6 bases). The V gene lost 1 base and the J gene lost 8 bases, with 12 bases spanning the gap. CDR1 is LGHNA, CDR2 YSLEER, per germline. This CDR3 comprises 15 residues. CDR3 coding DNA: TGCGCCAGCAGCCAAGGGTCCAGGGGCGATTCACCCCTCCACTTT. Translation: CASSQGSRGDSPLHF.

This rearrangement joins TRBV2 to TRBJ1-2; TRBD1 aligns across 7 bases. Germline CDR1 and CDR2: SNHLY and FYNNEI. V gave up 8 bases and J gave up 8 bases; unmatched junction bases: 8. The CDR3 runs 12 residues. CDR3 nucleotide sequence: TGTGCCAGCTCGAAGGGGGCTCGAGGCTACACCTTC. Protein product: CASSKGARGYTF. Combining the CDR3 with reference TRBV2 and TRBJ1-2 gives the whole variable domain EPEVTQTPSHQVTQMGQEVILRCVPISNHLYFYWYRQILGQKVEFLVSFYNNEISEKSEIFDDQFSVERPDGSNFTLKIRSTKLEDSAMYFCASSKGARGYTFGSGTRLTVV.

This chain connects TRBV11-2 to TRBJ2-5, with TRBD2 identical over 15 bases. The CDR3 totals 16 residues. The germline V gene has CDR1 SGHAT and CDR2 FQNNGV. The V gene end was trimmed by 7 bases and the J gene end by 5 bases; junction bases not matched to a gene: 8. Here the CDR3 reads CASTPGLAGGPETQYF. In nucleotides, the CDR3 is TGTGCCAGCACCCCAGGACTAGCGGGGGGGCCGGAGACCCAGTACTTC.

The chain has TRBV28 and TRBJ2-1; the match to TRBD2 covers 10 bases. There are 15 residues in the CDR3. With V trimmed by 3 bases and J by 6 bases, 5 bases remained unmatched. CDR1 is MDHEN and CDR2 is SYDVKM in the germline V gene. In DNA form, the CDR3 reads TGTGCCAGCAGTTTGGGACTAGCGTTTGGCAATGAGCAGTTCTTC. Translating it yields CASSLGLAFGNEQFF.

The CDR3, as DNA: TGTGCCAGCAGCCCCAGTTGGCAGGGTATAAATGAGCAGTTCTTC. This encodes CASSPSWQGINEQFF. V and J are TRBV7-8 and TRBJ2-1, with D tentatively TRBD1 (5 bases). CDR1 is SGHVS, CDR2 FQNEAQ, per germline. Trimming shortened V by 5 bases and J by 7 bases, and 18 bases separated the two germline ends. This CDR3 spans 15 amino acids.

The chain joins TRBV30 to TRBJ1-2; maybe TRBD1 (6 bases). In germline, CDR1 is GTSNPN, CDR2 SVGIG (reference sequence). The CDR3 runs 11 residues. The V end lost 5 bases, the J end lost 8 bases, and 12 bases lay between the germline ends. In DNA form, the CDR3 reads TGTGCCTGGGACTTGGGGGCCGGCTACACCTTC. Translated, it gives CAWDLGAGYTF.

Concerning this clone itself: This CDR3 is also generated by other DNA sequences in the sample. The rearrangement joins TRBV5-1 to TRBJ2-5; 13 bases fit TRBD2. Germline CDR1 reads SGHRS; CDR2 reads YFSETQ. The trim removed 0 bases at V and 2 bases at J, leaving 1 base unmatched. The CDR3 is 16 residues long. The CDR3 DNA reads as TGCGCCAGCAGCTTGGGACTAGCGGGGGGTCAAGAGACCCAGTACTTC. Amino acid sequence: CASSLGLAGGQETQYF.

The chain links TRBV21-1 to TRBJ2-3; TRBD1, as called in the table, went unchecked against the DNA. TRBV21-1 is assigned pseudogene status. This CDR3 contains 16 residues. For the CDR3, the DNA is TGTGCCAGCAGCACCCGGGACAGGGGGCCGTCAGATACGCAGTATTTT. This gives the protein CASSTRDRGPSDTQYF.

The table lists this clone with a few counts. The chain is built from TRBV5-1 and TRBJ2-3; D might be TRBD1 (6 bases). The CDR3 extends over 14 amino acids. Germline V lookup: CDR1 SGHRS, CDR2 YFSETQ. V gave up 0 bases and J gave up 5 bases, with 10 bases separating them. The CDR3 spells CASSLARTEDTQYF. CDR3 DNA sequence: TGCGCCAGCAGCTTGGCCCGGACAGAAGATACGCAGTATTTT. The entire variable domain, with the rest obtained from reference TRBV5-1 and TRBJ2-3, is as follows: KAGVTQTPRYLIKTRGQQVTLSCSPISGHRSVSWYQQTPGQGLQFLFEYFSETQRNKGNFPGRFSGRQFSNSRSEMNVSTLELGDSALYLCASSLARTEDTQYFGPGTRLTVL.

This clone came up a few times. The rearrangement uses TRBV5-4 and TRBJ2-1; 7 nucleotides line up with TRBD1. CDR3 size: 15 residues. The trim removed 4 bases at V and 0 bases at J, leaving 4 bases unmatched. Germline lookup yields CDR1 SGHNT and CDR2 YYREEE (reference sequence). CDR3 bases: TGTGCCAGCAGCGGGGGACAGACCTCCTACAATGAGCAGTTCTTC. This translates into CASSGGQTSYNEQFF.

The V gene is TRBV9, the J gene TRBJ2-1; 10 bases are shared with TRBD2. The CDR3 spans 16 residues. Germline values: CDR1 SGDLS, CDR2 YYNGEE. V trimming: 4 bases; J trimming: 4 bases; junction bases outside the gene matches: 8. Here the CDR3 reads CASSFSASGGYNEQFF. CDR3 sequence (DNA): TGTGCCAGCAGCTTCTCGGCTAGCGGGGGTTACAATGAGCAGTTCTTC.

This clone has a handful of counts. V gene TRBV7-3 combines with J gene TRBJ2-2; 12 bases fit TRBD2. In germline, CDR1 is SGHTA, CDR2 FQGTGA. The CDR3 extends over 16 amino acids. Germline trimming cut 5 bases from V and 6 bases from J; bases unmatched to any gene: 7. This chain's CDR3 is CASSQLAGGLPGELFF. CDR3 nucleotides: TGTGCCAGCAGCCAGCTAGCGGGGGGGCTCCCCGGGGAGCTGTTTTTT.

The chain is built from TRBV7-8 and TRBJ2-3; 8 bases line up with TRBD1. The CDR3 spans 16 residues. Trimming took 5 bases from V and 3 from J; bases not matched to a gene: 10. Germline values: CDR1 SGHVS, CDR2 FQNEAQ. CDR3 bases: TGTGCCAGCAGCAAGCAGGGGGCTCGGAGAACAGATACGCAGTATTTT. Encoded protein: CASSKQGARRTDTQYF.

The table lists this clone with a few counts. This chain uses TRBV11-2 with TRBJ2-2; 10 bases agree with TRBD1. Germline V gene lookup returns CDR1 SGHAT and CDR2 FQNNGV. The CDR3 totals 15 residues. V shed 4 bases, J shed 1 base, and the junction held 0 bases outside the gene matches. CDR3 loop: CASSWDRGNTGELFF. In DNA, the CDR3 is TGTGCCAGCAGCTGGGACAGGGGGAACACCGGGGAGCTGTTTTTT.

The CDR3 nucleotides read TGTGCCAGCAGCTTGCCTGGGACAGGTAACTACGAGCAGTACTTC. Residues: CASSLPGTGNYEQYF. The chain is built from TRBV5-4 and TRBJ2-7, with 8 bases matching TRBD1. Germline V gene sequence: CDR1 SGHNT, CDR2 YYREEE (reference sequence). J lost 3 bases, V lost 1 base, and 6 bases had no gene match. The CDR3 runs 15 residues.

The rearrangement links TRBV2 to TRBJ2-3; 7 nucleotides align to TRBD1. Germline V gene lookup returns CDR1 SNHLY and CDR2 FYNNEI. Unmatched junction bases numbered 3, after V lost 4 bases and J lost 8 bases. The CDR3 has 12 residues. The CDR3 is CASSGDRPTQYF. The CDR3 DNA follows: TGTGCCAGCAGTGGGGACAGACCTACGCAGTATTTT.

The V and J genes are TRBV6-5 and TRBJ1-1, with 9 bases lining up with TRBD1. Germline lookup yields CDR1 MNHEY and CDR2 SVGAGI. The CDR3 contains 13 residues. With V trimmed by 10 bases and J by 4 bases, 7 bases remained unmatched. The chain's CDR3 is CATQQGAATEAFF. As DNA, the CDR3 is TGTGCCACCCAACAGGGGGCCGCCACTGAAGCTTTCTTT.

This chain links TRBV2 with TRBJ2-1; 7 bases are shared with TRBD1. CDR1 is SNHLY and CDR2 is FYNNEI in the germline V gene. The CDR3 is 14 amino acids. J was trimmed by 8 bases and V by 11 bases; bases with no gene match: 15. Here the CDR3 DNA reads TGTGCCCTCCAGTCATTCGGCAGGGGGTATGAGCAGTTCTTC. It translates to CALQSFGRGYEQFF.

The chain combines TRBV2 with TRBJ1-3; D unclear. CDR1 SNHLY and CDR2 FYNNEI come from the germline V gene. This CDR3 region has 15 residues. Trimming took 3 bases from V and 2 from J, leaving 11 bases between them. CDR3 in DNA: TGTGCCAGCAGTGAGCTGACCCTAGCTGGAAACACCATATATTTT. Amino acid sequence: CASSELTLAGNTIYF.

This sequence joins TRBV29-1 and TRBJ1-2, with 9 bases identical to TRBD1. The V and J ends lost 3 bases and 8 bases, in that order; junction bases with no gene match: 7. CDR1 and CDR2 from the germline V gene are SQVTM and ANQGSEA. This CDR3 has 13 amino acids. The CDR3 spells CSVDAGQGYGYTF. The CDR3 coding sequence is TGCAGCGTTGATGCGGGACAGGGTTACGGCTACACCTTC.

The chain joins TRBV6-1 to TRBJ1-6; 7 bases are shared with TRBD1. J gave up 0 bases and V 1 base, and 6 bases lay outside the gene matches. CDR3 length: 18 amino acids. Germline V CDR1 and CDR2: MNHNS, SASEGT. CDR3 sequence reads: CASSEVGTVSSYNSPLHF. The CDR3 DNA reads TGTGCCAGCAGTGAAGTAGGGACAGTCAGCTCCTATAATTCACCCCTCCACTTT.

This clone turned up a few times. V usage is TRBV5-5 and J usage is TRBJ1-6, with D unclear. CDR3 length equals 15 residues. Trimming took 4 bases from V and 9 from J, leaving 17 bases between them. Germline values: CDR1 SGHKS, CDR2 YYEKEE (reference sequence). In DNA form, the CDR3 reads TGTGCCAGCAGCGAAAACCCAACCCCGGGTTCACCCCTCCACTTT. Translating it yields CASSENPTPGSPLHF.

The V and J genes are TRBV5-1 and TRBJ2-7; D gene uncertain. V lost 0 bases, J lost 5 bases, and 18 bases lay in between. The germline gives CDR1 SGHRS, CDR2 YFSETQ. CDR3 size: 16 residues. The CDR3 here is CASSLDQTLGRDEQYF. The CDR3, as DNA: TGCGCCAGCAGCTTGGACCAGACTCTAGGTCGTGACGAGCAGTACTTC.

CDR3 amino acids: CASSDRQGATDTQYF. In nucleotides, the CDR3 is TGTGCCAGCAGCGATCGACAGGGGGCTACAGATACGCAGTATTTT. The V and J genes are TRBV2 and TRBJ2-3; 10 bases match TRBD1. The CDR3 extends over 15 amino acids. Trimming removed 6 bases from V and 3 bases from J; junction bases left unmatched: 6. Looked up from germline, CDR1 is SNHLY and CDR2 is FYNNEI.